The present TCR beta chain was sequenced within a study of cytomegalovirus exposure and HLA in healthy donors. In the study overall: One earlier analysis, a look at some 180 million T cells, found some 100 million unique TCR beta sequences. Drawn from HLA-typed donors, 65 million to 100 million unique TCRs were held in an early data release. General study findings and limits: Previously analyzed data showed that most TCR beta V segments were productive at a frequency of about 90% or about 30%.

The PCR used 60 Vbeta and 13 Jbeta primers. Original methodology: Later analysis identified tens of millions of unique TCR beta chains, approximately 11 million shared. Some clones are missing from TCRdb's copy, which holds only in-frame ones; the method was immunoSEQ multiplex PCR. That table gives V, J and clone size, and the DNA gave D and trimming. The sample includes approximately 96,000 clones, about 74% of them seen just once. Regarding this clone: Its antigen is as yet unknown.

Germline CDR1 is MGHRA and CDR2 is YSYEKL. Trimming pared 0 bases from V and 9 bases from J, leaving 16 bases between. This CDR3 contains 15 residues. The sequenced sample consisted of PBMCs. The source of this sequence is a male donor in good health and CMV-seronegative. The V call is TRBV4-1, the J call TRBJ2-3; D perhaps matches TRBD1 (6 bases). The CDR3 is CASSQDSVVRGTQYF. The CDR3 DNA reads as TGCGCCAGCAGCCAAGATTCGGTGGTGAGGGGGACGCAGTATTTT.